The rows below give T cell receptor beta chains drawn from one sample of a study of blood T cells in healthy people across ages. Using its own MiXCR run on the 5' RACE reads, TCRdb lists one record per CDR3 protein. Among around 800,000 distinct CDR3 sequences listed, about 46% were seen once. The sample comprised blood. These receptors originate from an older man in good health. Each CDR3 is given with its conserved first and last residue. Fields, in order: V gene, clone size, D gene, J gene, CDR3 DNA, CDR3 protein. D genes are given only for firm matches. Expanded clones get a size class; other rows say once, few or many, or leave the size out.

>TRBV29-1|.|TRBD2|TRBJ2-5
TGCAGCGTTCCCACCCCGGGACTAGCTCTCCAAGAGACCCAGTACTTC
CSVPTPGLALQETQYF
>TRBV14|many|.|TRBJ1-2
TGTGCCAGCAGCCTCGGGCCCTATGGCTACACCTTC
CASSLGPYGYTF
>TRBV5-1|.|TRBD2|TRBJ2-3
TGCGCCAGCAGCTTGGTGGTAGCGGGAGGGCCGGGAGATACGCAGTATTTT
CASSLVVAGGPGDTQYF
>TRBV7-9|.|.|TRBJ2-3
TGTGCCAGCAGCTTAGCGAGTTACAGCACAGATACGCAGTATTTT
CASSLASYSTDTQYF
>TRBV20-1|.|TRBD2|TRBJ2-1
TGCAGTGCTAGCCCCCTAGCGGGAGACGGGGCCTACAATGAGCAGTTCTTC
CSASPLAGDGAYNEQFF
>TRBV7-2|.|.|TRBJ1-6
TGTGCCAGCAGCTACGAGTCGGGGAATTCACCCCCCCACTTT
CASSYESGNSPPHF
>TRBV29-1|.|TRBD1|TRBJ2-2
TGCAGCGTTGAATTAAGGGGGCAAAACACCGGGGAGCTGTTTTTT
CSVELRGQNTGELFF
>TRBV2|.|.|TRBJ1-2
TGTGCCAGCAGGGGCAGTGGACACTATGGCTACACCTTC
CASRGSGHYGYTF
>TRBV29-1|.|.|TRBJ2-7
TGCAGCGTTGCCCACAGAAATGGACACGAGCAGTACTTC
CSVAHRNGHEQYF
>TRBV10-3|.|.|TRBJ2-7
TGTGCCGCAAACAACCCGTACAATGAGCAGTACTTC
CAANNPYNEQYF
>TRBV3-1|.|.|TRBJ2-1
TGTGCCAGCAGCCAAGATCCTGCCAGACACAATGAGCAGTTCTTC
CASSQDPARHNEQFF
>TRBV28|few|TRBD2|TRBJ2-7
TGTGCCAGCAGTTTGGTTAGCGGGAGAATGAGCTCCTACGAGCAGTACTTC
CASSLVSGRMSSYEQYF
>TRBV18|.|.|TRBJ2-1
TGTGCCAGCTCACCGCTTCAGGGAGGTGAGCAGTTCTTC
CASSPLQGGEQFF
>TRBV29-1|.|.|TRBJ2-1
TGCAGCGTTGAAGAGGACACCTACAATGAGCAGTTCTTC
CSVEEDTYNEQFF
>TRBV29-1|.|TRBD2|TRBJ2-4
TGCAGCGTTGTTTTGCGGGAGGGATACAATGAGCAGTACTTC
CSVVLREGYNEQYF
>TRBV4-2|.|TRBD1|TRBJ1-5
TGTGCCAGCAGCCAAGGACAGGGGGCACAACCCCAGCATTTT
CASSQGQGAQPQHF
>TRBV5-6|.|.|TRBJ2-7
TGTGCCAGCAGCCCAGACGCAGGGGATATAACCTACGAGCAGTACTTC
CASSPDAGDITYEQYF
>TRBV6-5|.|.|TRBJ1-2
TGTGCCAGCAGGATGGACAGATCCTATGGCTACACCTTC
CASRMDRSYGYTF
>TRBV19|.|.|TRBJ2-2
TGTGCCAGTAGAGAGGACAGCCGAGGAGTAACCGGGGAGCTGTTTTTT
CASREDSRGVTGELFF
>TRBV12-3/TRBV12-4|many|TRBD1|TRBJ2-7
TGTGCCAGCAGTCGACAGGGGGGTAGTTACGAGCAGTACTTC
CASSRQGGSYEQYF
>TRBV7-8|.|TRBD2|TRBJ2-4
TGTGCCAGCAGCTTAGGGACTAGCGGTATACGACGGGACATTCAGTACTTC
CASSLGTSGIRRDIQYF
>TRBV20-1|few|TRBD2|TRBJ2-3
TGCAGCTCCGGGACTAGCGGCACAGATACGCAGTATTTT
CSSGTSGTDTQYF
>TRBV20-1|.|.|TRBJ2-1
TGCAGTGCTGGGGGTGGAACACGGGAGCAGTTCTTC
CSAGGGTREQFF
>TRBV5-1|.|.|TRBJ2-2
TGCGCCAGCAGCCTACGTATAGAGAGTCTCACCGGGGAGCTGTTTTTT
CASSLRIESLTGELFF
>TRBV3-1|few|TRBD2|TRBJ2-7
TGTGCTAGCAGCCAAGGACTAGCGGGAGGGGGCTCCTACGAGCAGTACTTC
CASSQGLAGGGSYEQYF
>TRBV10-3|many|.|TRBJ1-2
TGTGCCATCAGTGACCGCAAAGGGGACTATGGCTACACCTTC
CAISDRKGDYGYTF
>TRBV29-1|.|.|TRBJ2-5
TGCAGCGTTTACATTCAGGAGACCCAGTACTTC
CSVYIQETQYF
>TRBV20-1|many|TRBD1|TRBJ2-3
TGCAGTGAGTCCGGGACAGGGGGCACAGATACGCAGTATTTT
CSESGTGGTDTQYF
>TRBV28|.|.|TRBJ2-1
TGTGCCAGTCACCAGAACAATGAGCAGTTCTTC
CASHQNNEQFF
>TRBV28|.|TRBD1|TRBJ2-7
TGTGCCAGCAGTTCGCGCACTCCGGGACAGGGGGTCTACGAGCAGTACTTC
CASSSRTPGQGVYEQYF
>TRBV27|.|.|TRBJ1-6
TGTGCCAGCAGTTTATCAGGGGATTTTAATTCACCCCTCCACTTT
CASSLSGDFNSPLHF
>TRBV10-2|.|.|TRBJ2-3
TGCGCCAGCACCGAGTCAGCGAGTATCACAGATACGCAGTATTTT
CASTESASITDTQYF
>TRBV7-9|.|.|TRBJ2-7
TGTGCCAGCAGCTTGCCCATGAGCGGAAGAGCCTACGAGCAGTACTTC
CASSLPMSGRAYEQYF
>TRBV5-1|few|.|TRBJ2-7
TGCGCCAGCAGCGGGCCCCGTGGTTACGAGCAGTACTTC
CASSGPRGYEQYF
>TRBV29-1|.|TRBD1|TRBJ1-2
TGCAGCGTTGATCTTACAGGGGTCGGTGGCTACACCTTC
CSVDLTGVGGYTF
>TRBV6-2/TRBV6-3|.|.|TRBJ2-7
TGTGCCAGCAGTTACGCAGGTTACGAGCAGTACTTC
CASSYAGYEQYF
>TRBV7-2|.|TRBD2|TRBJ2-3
TGTGCCAGCAGCTTATCTAGCGGGAGGGCAGATACGCAGTATTTT
CASSLSSGRADTQYF
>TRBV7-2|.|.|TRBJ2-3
TGTGCCAGCAGCTTAATGGGTCTAGTTGAAGATACGCAGTATTTT
CASSLMGLVEDTQYF
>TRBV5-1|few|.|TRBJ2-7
TGCGCCAGCAGCTTGGGCAGTGGATTTTCCTACGAGCAGTACTTC
CASSLGSGFSYEQYF
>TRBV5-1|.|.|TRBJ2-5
TGCGCCAGCAGCCCCGTATCGAGTCAGTCAGGGACCCAGTACTTC
CASSPVSSQSGTQYF
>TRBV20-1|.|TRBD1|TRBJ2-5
TGCAGTGCCCATACCCCGACAGGGGGTTGGTCTAGCTCCTACAATGAGCAGTACTTC
CSAHTPTGGWSSSYNEQYF
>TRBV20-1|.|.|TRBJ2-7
TGCAGTGCTAAGGAAGGGACCCGAGGAAACGAGCAGTACTTC
CSAKEGTRGNEQYF
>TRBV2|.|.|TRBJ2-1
TGTGCCAGCATTAAAGACAGGTACAATGAGCAGTTCTTC
CASIKDRYNEQFF
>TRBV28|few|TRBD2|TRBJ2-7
TGTGCCAGCAGGGAGGGAGGGCAATCCTACAATGAGCAGTACTTC
CASREGGQSYNEQYF
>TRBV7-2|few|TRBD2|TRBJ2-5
TGTGCCAGCAGTGGGGTTAGCGGGGACAATGAGCAGTACTTC
CASSGVSGDNEQYF
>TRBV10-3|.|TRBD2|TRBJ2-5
TGTGCCATCAGGGACCCGAGAATAGCGGGAGAAACGGACGATGAGCAGTACTTC
CAIRDPRIAGETDDEQYF
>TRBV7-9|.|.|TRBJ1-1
TGTGCCAGCAGCTTAGGGTTATCGGCGAACACTGAAGCTTTCTTT
CASSLGLSANTEAFF
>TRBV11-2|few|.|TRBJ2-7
TGTGCCAGCAGCCTGATGTGGGCCCAGGGGGAGCAGTACTTC
CASSLMWAQGEQYF
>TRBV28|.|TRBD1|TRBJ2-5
TGTGCCAGCAGTTCCCCCCGAGGGGGCGTTTGGGAGACCCAGTACTTC
CASSSPRGGVWETQYF
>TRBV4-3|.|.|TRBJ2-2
TGCGCCAGCAGCCAATTGGGCGGGGGCTATACCGGGGAGCTGTTTTTT
CASSQLGGGYTGELFF
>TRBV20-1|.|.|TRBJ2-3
TGCAGTGCTAGAGATCCCGGGATGGCAGATACGCAGTATTTT
CSARDPGMADTQYF
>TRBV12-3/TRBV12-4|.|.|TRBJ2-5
TGTGCCAGCAGTTTGAAAGGGGAACTTTGGGAGACCCAGTACTTC
CASSLKGELWETQYF
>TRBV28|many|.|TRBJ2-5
TGTGCCAGCAGTTTAAATGGGGAGACCCAGTACTTC
CASSLNGETQYF